The clone carrying this TCR beta chain was recorded once. The antigen is unknown. The record originates from a study of cytomegalovirus exposure and HLA in healthy donors. Study-level results: Further analysis, carried out later, found HLA-associated TCR beta chains more clonally expanded than equally common other chains. Per a later analysis, 16,951 TCR beta sequences showed association with HLA alleles at 0.05 false discovery rate.

Both 60 Vbeta primers and 13 Jbeta primers went into the PCR. Using immunoSEQ multiplex PCR, the repertoire was profiled, and TCRdb retains in-frame clones only, with some absent. Among some 170,000 clones listed, 81% were seen once. V trimming: 0 bases; J trimming: 3 bases; junction bases outside the gene matches: 8. This CDR3 contains 16 residues. CDR1 is SGDLS and CDR2 is YYNGEE in the germline V gene. Sample: PBMCs. The sequence was collected from a woman aged 18-29 years in good health and CMV-seropositive. This chain joins TRBV9 and TRBJ1-1; TRBD1 matches 7 bases. The CDR3 DNA reads as TGTGCCAGCAGCGTAGCAGAGGGGGCAACGGACACTGAAGCTTTCTTT. Protein product: CASSVAEGATDTEAFF.